This T cell receptor beta chain was identified during a study of blood T cell repertoires in COVID-19. Study as a whole: T cells, B-cell-depleted T cells, or PBMCs provided the cDNA or gDNA that served as material.

Assay: immunoSEQ multiplex PCR; the TCRdb copy retains only in-frame clones and omits some. In the table there are roughly 210,000 clones, approximately 90% of which are singletons. The sequence came from a man aged 70 or older with acute or convalescent COVID-19. The specimen sequenced was peripheral blood.

CDR3 sequence reads: CSARWGDEQYF. The CDR3 DNA reads as TGCAGTGCTAGATGGGGCGACGAGCAGTACTTC. The gene calls are TRBV20-1 and TRBJ2-7; D perhaps matches TRBD1 (5 bases). This CDR3 comprises 11 residues. CDR1 is DFQATT, CDR2 SNEGSKA, per germline (reference sequence). V shed 2 bases and J shed 5 bases, with 7 bases lying between them.